A selection of T cell receptor beta chains follows, all from one sample in a study of T cells after posttransplantation cyclophosphamide. Assay: immunoSEQ multiplex PCR; the TCRdb copy retains only in-frame clones and omits some. This repertoire holds more than 3,000 clones, and none appear only once. Sequenced here: PBMCs, sampled 84 days after allogeneic stem cell transplant with posttransplant cyclophosphamide. The receptors were gathered from a female patient aged 40 to 55 who received an allogeneic stem cell transplant from a related donor, was CMV-positive, and had no GVHD. Some T cells may have come from the graft donor. Both conserved end residues are part of each CDR3. The D gene is left open where the match is weak. Only part of the rows carry a size: once, few, many, or a class if the clone is expanded.

>NA|many|TRBJ1-5|TRBV4-1
TGCGCCAGCAGCCAGGATGTAGAGGGCAGCGGTCAGCCCCAGCATTTT
CASSQDVEGSGQPQHF
>NA|many|TRBJ1-5|TRBV6-2/TRBV6-3
TGTGCCAGCAAGGCAGGGGATGGTCAGCCCCAGCATTTT
CASKAGDGQPQHF
>NA|few|TRBJ2-7|TRBV9
TGTGCTATTTTCTTCGGGCAGGGGACGGCCTACGAGCAGTACTTC
CAIFFGQGTAYEQYF
>NA|many|TRBJ2-2|TRBV5-5
TGTGCCAGCAGCCCCTCCGGAGGGGCCTTGGGGGAGCTGTTTTTT
CASSPSGGALGELFF
>NA|NA|TRBJ2-7|TRBV9
TGTGCTTTTTTTTTCAAACAGGAGACGGCCTACGAGCAGTACTTC
CAFFFKQETAYEQYF
>TRBD1|many|TRBJ2-7|TRBV6-5
TGTGCCAGCAGTTACTCGAGACAGGGGACCTACGAGCAGTACTTC
CASSYSRQGTYEQYF
>NA|many|TRBJ2-1|TRBV6-2/TRBV6-3
TGTGCCAGCAGTTTTGGGGGGAATGAGCAGTTCTTC
CASSFGGNEQFF
>NA|many|TRBJ2-2|TRBV7-8
TGTGCCAGCAGCCCCCAGACAGTGCACACCGGGGAGCTGTTTTTT
CASSPQTVHTGELFF
>TRBD1|many|TRBJ1-4|TRBV4-3
TGCGCCAGCAGCCAAGACCGACAGGGAGATGAAAAACTGTTTTTT
CASSQDRQGDEKLFF
>NA|many|TRBJ1-1|TRBV28
TGTGCCAGCAGTTTGCCCGGGGGGGCAGGGAGAACTGAAGCTTTCTTT
CASSLPGGAGRTEAFF
>NA|many|TRBJ2-2|TRBV5-1
TGCGCCAGCAGCCCGCAGGGTTTGGAACTCACCGGGGAGCTGTTTTTT
CASSPQGLELTGELFF
>TRBD1|many|TRBJ1-6|TRBV7-2
TGTGCCAGCAGCTTAGTGGGGGACAGGGCGGCTAATTCACCCCTCCACTTT
CASSLVGDRAANSPLHF
>NA|many|TRBJ2-7|TRBV6-1
TGTGCCAGCAGTTATATTACCTACGAGCAGTACTTC
CASSYITYEQYF
>TRBD1|NA|TRBJ2-2|TRBV11-3
TGTGCCAGCGGGGGACAGGGGGCAGCCGGGGAGCTGTTTTTT
CASGGQGAAGELFF
>TRBD1|NA|TRBJ1-2|TRBV2
TGTGCCAGCAGTGGGGACAGGGTGGAGAACTATGGCTACACCTTC
CASSGDRVENYGYTF
>NA|many|TRBJ2-3|TRBV19
TGTGCCAGTAAAGATGGCAGCACAGATACGCAGTATTTT
CASKDGSTDTQYF
>TRBD1|many|TRBJ2-7|TRBV18
TGTGCCAGCTCACCACCCGGCAGGGGGCAAGGCGAGCAGTACTTC
CASSPPGRGQGEQYF
>TRBD1|few|TRBJ2-7|TRBV9
TGTGTCAGCAGTTTCAGACAGGGGACGGCCTACGAGCAGTACTTC
CVSSFRQGTAYEQYF
>TRBD1|NA|TRBJ1-2|TRBV7-2
TGTGCCAGCAGTCCGGGACAGGGGCACTCCATCTATGGCTACACCTTC
CASSPGQGHSIYGYTF
>TRBD1|many|TRBJ1-4|TRBV27
TGTGCCAGCAGTCCCCGTCTACAGGGGTCAACTAATGAAAAACTGTTTTTT
CASSPRLQGSTNEKLFF
>TRBD1|many|TRBJ2-2|TRBV19
TGTGCCAGTAGTGACAGGGTTGTTCCCGGGGAGCTGTTTTTT
CASSDRVVPGELFF
>TRBD2|many|TRBJ2-2|TRBV5-5
TGTGCCAGCAGCCCTACCCGACTAGCGGGGGGCACCGGGGAGCTGTTTTTT
CASSPTRLAGGTGELFF